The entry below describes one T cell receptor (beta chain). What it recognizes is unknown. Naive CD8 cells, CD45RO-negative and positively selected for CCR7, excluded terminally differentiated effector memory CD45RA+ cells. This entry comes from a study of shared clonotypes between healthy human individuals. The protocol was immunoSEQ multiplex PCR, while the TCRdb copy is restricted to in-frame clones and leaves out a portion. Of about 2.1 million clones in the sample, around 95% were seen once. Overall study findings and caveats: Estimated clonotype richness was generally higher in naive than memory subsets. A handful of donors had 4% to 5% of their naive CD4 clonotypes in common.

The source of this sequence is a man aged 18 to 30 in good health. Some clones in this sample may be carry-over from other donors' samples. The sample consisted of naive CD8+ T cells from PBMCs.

The CDR3 here is CASSLVAGPQIGIKNIQYF. The CDR3 nucleotides are TGTGCCAGCAGCTTAGTCGCCGGGCCACAGATCGGGATCAAAAACATTCAGTACTTC. The V and J genes are TRBV11-2 and TRBJ2-4, with D maybe TRBD2 (5 bases). Germline CDR1 and CDR2: SGHAT and FQNNGV. The CDR3 totals 19 residues. Trimming stripped 1 base from V and 3 bases from J, with 22 bases between. Full variable domain (missing parts from reference TRBV11-2 and TRBJ2-4): EAGVAQSPRYKIIEKRQSVAFWCNPISGHATLYWYQQILGQGPKLLIQFQNNGVVDDSQLPKDRFSAERLKGVDSTLKIQPAKLEDSAVYLCASSLVAGPQIGIKNIQYFGAGTRLSVL.